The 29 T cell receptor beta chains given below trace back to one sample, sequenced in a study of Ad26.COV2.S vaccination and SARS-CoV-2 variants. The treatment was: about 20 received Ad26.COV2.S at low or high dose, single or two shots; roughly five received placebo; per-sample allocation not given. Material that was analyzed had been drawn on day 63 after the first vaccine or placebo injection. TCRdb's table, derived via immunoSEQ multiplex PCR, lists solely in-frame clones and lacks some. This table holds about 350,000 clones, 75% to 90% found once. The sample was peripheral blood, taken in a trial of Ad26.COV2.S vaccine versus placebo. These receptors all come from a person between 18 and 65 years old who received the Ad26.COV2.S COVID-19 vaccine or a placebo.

The CDR3 region is CASSQDPSPGGRDTQYF. The CDR3 DNA reads TGCGCCAGCAGCCAAGATCCCTCACCGGGGGGCCGGGATACGCAGTATTTT. The chain carries TRBV4-3 and TRBJ2-3; perhaps TRBD2 as D (7 bases). The CDR3 runs 17 residues. Germline values: CDR1 LGHNA, CDR2 YSLEER. Trimming stripped 0 bases from V and 6 bases from J, with 19 bases between.

This chain's CDR3 is CASSPGLGTGNNAGELFF. In nucleotides, the CDR3 is TGTGCCAGCTCGCCCGGACTCGGGACAGGGAATAACGCCGGGGAGCTGTTTTTT. The rearrangement uses TRBV18 and TRBJ2-2; 9 nucleotides agree with TRBD1. Germline values: CDR1 KGHSH, CDR2 LQKENI. V lost 6 bases to trimming and J lost 6 bases; unmatched junction nucleotides: 17. CDR3 length: 18 amino acids.

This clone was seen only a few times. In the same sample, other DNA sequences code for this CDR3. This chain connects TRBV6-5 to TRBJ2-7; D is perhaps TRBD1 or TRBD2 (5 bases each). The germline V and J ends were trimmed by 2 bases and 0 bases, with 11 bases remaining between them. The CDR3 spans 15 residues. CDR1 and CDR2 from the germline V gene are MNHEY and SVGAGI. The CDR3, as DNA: TGTGCCAGCAGTTACCAGGGAGCTAGCTCCTACGAGCAGTACTTC. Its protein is CASSYQGASSYEQYF.

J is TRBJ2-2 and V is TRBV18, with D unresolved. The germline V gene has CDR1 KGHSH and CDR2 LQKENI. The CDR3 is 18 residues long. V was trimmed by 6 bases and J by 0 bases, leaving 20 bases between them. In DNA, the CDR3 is TGTGCCAGCTCGACCCTCCCTACCAGTCCGACGAACACCGGGGAGCTGTTTTTT. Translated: CASSTLPTSPTNTGELFF.

The CDR3 nucleotides are TGTGCCAGCAGTGTAATGGCAATCTATAGCAATCAGCCCCAGCATTTT. Its translation: CASSVMAIYSNQPQHF. J is TRBJ1-5 and V is TRBV6-4; no reliable D call. This CDR3 has 16 amino acids. V lost 4 bases and J 0 bases, leaving 13 bases between the germline ends. Per germline, CDR1 MRHNA and CDR2 SNTAGT.

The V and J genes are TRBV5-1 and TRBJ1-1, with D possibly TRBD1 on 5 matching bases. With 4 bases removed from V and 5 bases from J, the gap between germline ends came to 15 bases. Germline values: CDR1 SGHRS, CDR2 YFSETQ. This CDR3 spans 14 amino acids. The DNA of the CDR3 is TGCGCCAGCAGCGGGGGAAACCGGGGAACTGAAGCTTTCTTT. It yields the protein CASSGGNRGTEAFF. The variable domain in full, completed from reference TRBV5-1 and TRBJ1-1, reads KAGVTQTPRYLIKTRGQQVTLSCSPISGHRSVSWYQQTPGQGLQFLFEYFSETQRNKGNFPGRFSGRQFSNSRSEMNVSTLELGDSALYLCASSGGNRGTEAFFGQGTRLTVV.

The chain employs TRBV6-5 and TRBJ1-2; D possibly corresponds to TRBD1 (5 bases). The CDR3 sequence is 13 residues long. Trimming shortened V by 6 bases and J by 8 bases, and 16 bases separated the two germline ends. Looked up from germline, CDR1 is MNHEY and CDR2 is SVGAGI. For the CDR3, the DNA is TGTGCCAGCAGGCAAAGTTCAGGGAAGGGCTACACCTTC. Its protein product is CASRQSSGKGYTF.

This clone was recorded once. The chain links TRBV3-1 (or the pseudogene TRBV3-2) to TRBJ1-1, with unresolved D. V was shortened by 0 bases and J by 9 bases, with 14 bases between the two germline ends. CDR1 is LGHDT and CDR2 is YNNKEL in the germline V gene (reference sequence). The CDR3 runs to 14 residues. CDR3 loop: CASSQDGRVQQAFF. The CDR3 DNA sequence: TGTGCCAGCAGCCAAGATGGCCGGGTCCAACAAGCTTTCTTT.

The CDR3 region is CASSLVQGYNSPLHF. Written as DNA, the CDR3 is TGCGCCAGCAGCTTGGTACAGGGTTATAATTCACCCCTCCACTTT. The chain couples TRBV5-1 to TRBJ1-6; perhaps TRBD1 as D (6 bases). The CDR3 is 15 amino acids. Germline assignment: CDR1 SGHRS and CDR2 YFSETQ. The ends were cut back, 0 bases at V and 4 bases at J, with 8 bases in the middle. The full variable domain, rest sourced from reference TRBV5-1 and TRBJ1-6, is KAGVTQTPRYLIKTRGQQVTLSCSPISGHRSVSWYQQTPGQGLQFLFEYFSETQRNKGNFPGRFSGRQFSNSRSEMNVSTLELGDSALYLCASSLVQGYNSPLHFGNGTRLTVT.

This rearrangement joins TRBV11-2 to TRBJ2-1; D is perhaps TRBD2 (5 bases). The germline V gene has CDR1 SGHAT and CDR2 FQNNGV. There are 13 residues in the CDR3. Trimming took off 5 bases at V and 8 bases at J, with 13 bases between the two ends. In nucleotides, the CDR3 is TGTGCCAGCAGCGTCCCGGGGATTTATGAGCAGTTCTTC. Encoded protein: CASSVPGIYEQFF.

CDR3 DNA sequence: TGTGCCAGTTGGGTAGCGGGGGATGGCTACACCTTC. It codes for CASWVAGDGYTF. The rearrangement links TRBV19 to TRBJ1-2, with a possible D match to TRBD1 (5 bases). Trimming pared 8 bases from V and 6 bases from J, leaving 13 bases between. From germline, CDR1 is LNHDA and CDR2 SQIVND (reference sequence). This CDR3 contains 12 residues.

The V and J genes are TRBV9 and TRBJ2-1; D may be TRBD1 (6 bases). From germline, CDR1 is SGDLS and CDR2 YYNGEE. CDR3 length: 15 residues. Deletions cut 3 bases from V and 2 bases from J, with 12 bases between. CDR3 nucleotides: TGTGCCAGCAGCGCCCAACAGGGCACCTACAATGAGCAGTTCTTC. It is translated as CASSAQQGTYNEQFF.

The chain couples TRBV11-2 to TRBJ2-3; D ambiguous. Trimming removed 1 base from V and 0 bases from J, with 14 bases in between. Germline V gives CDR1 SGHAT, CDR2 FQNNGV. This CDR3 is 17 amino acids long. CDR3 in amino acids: CASSLGMTIASTDTQYF. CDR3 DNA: TGTGCCAGCAGCTTAGGGATGACGATAGCTAGCACAGATACGCAGTATTTT.

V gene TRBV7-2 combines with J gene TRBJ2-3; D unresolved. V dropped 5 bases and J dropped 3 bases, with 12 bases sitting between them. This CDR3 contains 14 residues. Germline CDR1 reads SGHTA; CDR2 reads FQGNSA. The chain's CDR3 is CASSPTPVTDTQYF. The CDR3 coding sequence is TGTGCCAGCAGCCCCACGCCGGTAACAGATACGCAGTATTTT.

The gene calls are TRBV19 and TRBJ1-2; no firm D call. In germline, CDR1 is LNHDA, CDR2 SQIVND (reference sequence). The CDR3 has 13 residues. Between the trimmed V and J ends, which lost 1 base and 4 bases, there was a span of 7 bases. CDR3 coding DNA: TGTGCCAGTAGTATAGTGAGTAGCTATGGCTACACCTTC. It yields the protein CASSIVSSYGYTF.

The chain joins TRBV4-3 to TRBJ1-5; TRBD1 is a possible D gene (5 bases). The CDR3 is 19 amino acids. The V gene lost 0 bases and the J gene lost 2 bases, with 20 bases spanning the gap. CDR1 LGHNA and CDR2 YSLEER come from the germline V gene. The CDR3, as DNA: TGCGCCAGCAGCCAAGATTGGGGCCCTCTGGAGCATGGCAATCAGCCCCAGCATTTT. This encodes CASSQDWGPLEHGNQPQHF.

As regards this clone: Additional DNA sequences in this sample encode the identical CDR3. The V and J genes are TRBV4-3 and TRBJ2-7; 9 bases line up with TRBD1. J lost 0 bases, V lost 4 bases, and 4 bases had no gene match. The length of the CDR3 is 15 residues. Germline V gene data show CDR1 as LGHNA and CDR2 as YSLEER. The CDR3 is CASSPGQGSSYEQYF. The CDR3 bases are TGCGCCAGCAGCCCGGGACAGGGTAGCTCCTACGAGCAGTACTTC.

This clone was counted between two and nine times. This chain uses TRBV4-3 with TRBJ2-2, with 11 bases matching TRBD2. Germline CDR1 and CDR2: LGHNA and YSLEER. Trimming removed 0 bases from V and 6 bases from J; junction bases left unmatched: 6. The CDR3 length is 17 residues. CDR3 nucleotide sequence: TGCGCCAGCAGCCAAGATATAGCGGGAGGGAGCTCCGGGGAGCTGTTTTTT. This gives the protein CASSQDIAGGSSGELFF.

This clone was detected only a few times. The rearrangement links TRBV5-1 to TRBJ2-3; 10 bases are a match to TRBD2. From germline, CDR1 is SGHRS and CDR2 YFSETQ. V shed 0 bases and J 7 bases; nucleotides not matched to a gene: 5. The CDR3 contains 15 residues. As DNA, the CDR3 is TGCGCCAGCAGCTTGGCAGTAGCGGGAGGAAATACGCAGTATTTT. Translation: CASSLAVAGGNTQYF. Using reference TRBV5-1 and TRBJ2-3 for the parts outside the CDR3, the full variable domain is KAGVTQTPRYLIKTRGQQVTLSCSPISGHRSVSWYQQTPGQGLQFLFEYFSETQRNKGNFPGRFSGRQFSNSRSEMNVSTLELGDSALYLCASSLAVAGGNTQYFGPGTRLTVL.

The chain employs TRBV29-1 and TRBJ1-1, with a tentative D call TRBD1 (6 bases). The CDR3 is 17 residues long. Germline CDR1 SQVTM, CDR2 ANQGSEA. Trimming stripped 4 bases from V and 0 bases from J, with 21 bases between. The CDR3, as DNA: TGCAGCGTTGGGGGGTCACAGGGCTTTTCCATGAACACTGAAGCTTTCTTT. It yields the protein CSVGGSQGFSMNTEAFF.

Here the CDR3 DNA reads TGTGCCACCAGAGGGCAGGGGACGAACACTGAAGCTTTCTTT. Translated: CATRGQGTNTEAFF. The chain couples TRBV24-1 to TRBJ1-1; tentative D call: TRBD1 (6 bases). Trimming removed 7 bases from V and 1 base from J, with 12 bases in between. This CDR3 has 14 residues. Looked up from germline, CDR1 is KGHDR and CDR2 is SFDVKD.

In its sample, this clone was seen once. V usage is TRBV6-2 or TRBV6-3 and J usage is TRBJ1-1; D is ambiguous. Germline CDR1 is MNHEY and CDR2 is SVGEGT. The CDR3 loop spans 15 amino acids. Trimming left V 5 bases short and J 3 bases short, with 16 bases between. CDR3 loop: CASSIGGVTYTEAFF. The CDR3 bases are TGTGCCAGCAGTATCGGCGGGGTAACGTACACTGAAGCTTTCTTT.

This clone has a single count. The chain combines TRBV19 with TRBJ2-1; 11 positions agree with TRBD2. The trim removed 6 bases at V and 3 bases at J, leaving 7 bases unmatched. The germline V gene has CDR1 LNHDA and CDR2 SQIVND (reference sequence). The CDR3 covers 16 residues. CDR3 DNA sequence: TGTGCCAGTAGGAAGGGACTAGCGGATTTCTACAATGAGCAGTTCTTC. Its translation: CASRKGLADFYNEQFF.

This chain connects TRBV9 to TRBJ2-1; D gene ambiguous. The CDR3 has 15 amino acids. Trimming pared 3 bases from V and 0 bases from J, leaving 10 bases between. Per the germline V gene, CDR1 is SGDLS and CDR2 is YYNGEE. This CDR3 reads CASSADTYSYNEQFF. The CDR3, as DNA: TGTGCCAGCAGCGCCGACACATACTCCTACAATGAGCAGTTCTTC.

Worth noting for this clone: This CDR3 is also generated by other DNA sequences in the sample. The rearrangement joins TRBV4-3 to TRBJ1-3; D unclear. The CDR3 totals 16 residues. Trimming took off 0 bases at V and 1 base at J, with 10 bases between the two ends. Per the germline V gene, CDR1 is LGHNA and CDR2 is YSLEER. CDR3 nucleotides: TGCGCCAGCAGCCAAGATCTTAGAGGGTCTGGAAACACCATATATTTT. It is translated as CASSQDLRGSGNTIYF.

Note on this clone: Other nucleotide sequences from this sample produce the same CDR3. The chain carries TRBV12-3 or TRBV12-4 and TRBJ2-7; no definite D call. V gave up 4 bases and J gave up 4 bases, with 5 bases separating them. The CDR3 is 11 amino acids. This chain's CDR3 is CASSSGYEQYF. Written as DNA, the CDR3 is TGTGCCAGCAGTTCGGGTTACGAGCAGTACTTC.

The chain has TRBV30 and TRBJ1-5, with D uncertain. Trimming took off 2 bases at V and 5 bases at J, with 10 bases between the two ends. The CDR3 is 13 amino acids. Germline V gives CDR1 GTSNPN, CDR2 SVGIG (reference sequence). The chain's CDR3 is CAWSSDGYQPQHF. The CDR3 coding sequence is TGTGCCTGGAGTTCTGACGGGTATCAGCCCCAGCATTTT.

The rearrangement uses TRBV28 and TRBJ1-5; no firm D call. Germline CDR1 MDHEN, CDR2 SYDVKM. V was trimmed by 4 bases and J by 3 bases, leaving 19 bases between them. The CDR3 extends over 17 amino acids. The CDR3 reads CASSSMGPAVYNQPQHF. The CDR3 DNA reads TGTGCCAGCAGTTCCATGGGCCCCGCGGTATACAATCAGCCCCAGCATTTT.

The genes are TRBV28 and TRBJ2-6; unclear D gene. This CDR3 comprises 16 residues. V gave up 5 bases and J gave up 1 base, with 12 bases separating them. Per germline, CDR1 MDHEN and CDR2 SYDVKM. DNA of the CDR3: TGTGCCAGCAGTCCCCTGATGGGGTCTGGGGCCAACGTCCTGACTTTC. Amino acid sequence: CASSPLMGSGANVLTF.